These 4 T cell receptor beta chains came from one sample sequenced in a study of spatial heterogeneity in lung cancer. Time point denoted: sample taken at primary tumor resection. MiXCR, applied by TCRdb to the 5' RACE reads, yields one record per CDR3 protein. The repertoire holds under 25,000 distinct CDR3 sequences, with about 7% as singletons. The sample in question was PBMCs, obtained at surgery. The receptor set was obtained from a male donor with early-stage non-small cell lung cancer.

This clonotype was detected a few times. A single base separates this from a much larger clone, so it may be a read error. The V call is TRBV7-2, the J call TRBJ2-5, with no clear D. This CDR3 comprises 13 residues. Germline values: CDR1 SGHTA, CDR2 FQGNSA. Trimming shortened V by 7 bases and J by 3 bases, and 12 bases separated the two germline ends. The CDR3 protein is CASNPLSKETQYF. CDR3 in DNA: TGTGCCAGCAATCCTCTGAGCAAAGAGACCCAGTACTTC.

This clonotype occurred many times. The rearrangement uses TRBV28 and TRBJ1-4, with 9 bases fitting TRBD1. V shed 8 bases, J shed 4 bases, and the junction held 5 bases outside the gene matches. The CDR3 contains 14 residues. Germline CDR1 is MDHEN and CDR2 is SYDVKM. CDR3 sequence (DNA): TGTGCCAGCTTTGTGGGACAGGGTAATGAAAAACTGTTTTTT. It specifies CASFVGQGNEKLFF.

This clonotype came up many times. V and J are TRBV6-2 or TRBV6-3 and TRBJ2-1, with TRBD1 matching over 8 bases. Germline assignment: CDR1 MNHEY and CDR2 SVGEGT. The CDR3 contains 11 residues. The V segment lost 5 bases and the J segment 9 bases; nucleotides outside the gene matches: 0. This CDR3 reads CASSQGAEQFF. The CDR3 DNA is TGTGCCAGCAGTCAGGGGGCTGAGCAGTTCTTC.

This clonotype was detected ten times or more. The chain links TRBV2 to TRBJ1-1; 7 bases align to TRBD1. V gave up 2 bases and J gave up 6 bases; unmatched junction bases: 3. Germline V gene sequence: CDR1 SNHLY, CDR2 FYNNEI. The CDR3 covers 13 residues. The CDR3 DNA follows: TGTGCCAGCAGTGAACAGGGGGGTGCTGAAGCTTTCTTT. Protein: CASSEQGGAEAFF.